This passage covers 21 T cell receptor beta chains from one sample sequenced in a study of blood T cells in healthy people across ages. Through a sample-barcoded 5' primer and a J-beta primer mix, a second PCR was run for roughly 6 to 12 cycles. TCRdb re-analysed the 5' RACE reads in MiXCR, keeping a single row per CDR3 protein. The repertoire has 600,000 to 1,000,000 distinct CDR3 sequences, approximately 25% of them found once; the top ten carry roughly 3.5%. The sample also formed part of further work on T cells of mothers and their children.

The specimen was blood. These receptors were collected from a boy between 10 and 17 years old in good health.

This clonotype was observed a handful of times. The CDR3 is CASDGTSYNEQFF. In nucleotides, the CDR3 is TGTGCCAGCGACGGGACTAGTTACAATGAGCAGTTCTTC. The rearrangement uses TRBV6-6 and TRBJ2-1, with 8 nucleotides matching TRBD2. CDR3 length equals 13 residues. J was trimmed by 4 bases and V by 8 bases; bases with no gene match: 4. The germline CDR1 and CDR2 sequences are MNHNY and SVGAGI (reference sequence).

This clonotype was seen more than once but under ten times. CDR3 in amino acids: CASSTNALHEQYF. The CDR3 nucleotides read TGCGCCAGCAGCACTAATGCGCTCCACGAGCAGTACTTC. This rearrangement joins TRBV4-1 to TRBJ2-7; D unclear. The CDR3 is made up of 13 amino acids. The germline V gene encodes CDR1 MGHRA and CDR2 YSYEKL. Between the trimmed V and J ends, which lost 5 bases and 5 bases, there was a span of 13 bases.

This clonotype has only a few counts. The chain combines TRBV5-5 with TRBJ2-7; a weak D match, TRBD2 (6 bases). Trimming shortened V by 4 bases and J by 0 bases, and 11 bases separated the two germline ends. This CDR3 has 14 amino acids. The germline V gene has CDR1 SGHKS and CDR2 YYEKEE (reference sequence). CDR3 in DNA: TGTGCCAGCAGCCTTCAGGGACTCTCCTACGAGCAGTACTTC. It translates to CASSLQGLSYEQYF.

This clonotype was observed a handful of times. V gene TRBV29-1 combines with J gene TRBJ2-3; D remains unclear. This CDR3 is built from 10 residues. Trimming stripped 7 bases from V and 4 bases from J, with 6 bases between. Germline-derived CDR1 and CDR2 are SQVTM and ANQGSEA. The CDR3, as DNA: TGCAGCGGGAGCGCAGATACGCAGTATTTT. It codes for CSGSADTQYF.

This clonotype came up once. This chain connects TRBV29-1 to TRBJ2-5, with D maybe TRBD1 (6 bases). CDR1 and CDR2 from the germline V gene are SQVTM and ANQGSEA. Deletions cut 7 bases from V and 5 bases from J, with 14 bases between. CDR3 length: 12 residues. In DNA form, the CDR3 reads TGCAGCGCTAACACAGGGCCCGAGACCCAGTACTTC. The encoded protein is CSANTGPETQYF.

This clonotype has only a few counts. This chain links TRBV3-1 with TRBJ2-7; D not certain. This CDR3 spans 13 amino acids. Germline CDR1 reads LGHDT; CDR2 reads YNNKEL (reference sequence). Trimming shortened V by 1 base and J by 2 bases, and 6 bases separated the two germline ends. The CDR3 sequence is CASSQGYPYEQYF. In DNA, the CDR3 is TGTGCCAGCAGCCAAGGTTACCCCTACGAGCAGTACTTC.

A note on this clonotype: The junction departs from germline at one end; a sequencing error may be responsible. The rearrangement links TRBV28 to TRBJ2-1; maybe TRBD2 (5 bases). Germline CDR1 is MDHEN and CDR2 is SYDVKM. There are 15 residues in the CDR3. CDR3 DNA: TGTGCTAGCAGTCCCCGGGAAAGCTCCTACAATGAGCAGTTCTTC. It encodes CASSPRESSYNEQFF.

The rearrangement joins TRBV9 to TRBJ2-7; TRBD2 might be the D (5 bases). This CDR3 contains 14 residues. CDR1 is SGDLS, CDR2 YYNGEE, per germline. Trimming stripped 3 bases from V and 3 bases from J, with 13 bases between. The CDR3 spells CASSAGLHFYEQYF. Here the CDR3 DNA reads TGTGCCAGCAGCGCTGGACTGCATTTCTACGAGCAGTACTTC.

Regarding this clonotype: At one end, the junction sequence differs from germline, possibly due to a read error. The DNA of the CDR3 is TGTGCCTGCAGTGACTCAGGGAGCGGGACGCGCAAAGATACGCAGTATTTT. Protein sequence: CACSDSGSGTRKDTQYF. This chain connects TRBV25-1 to TRBJ2-3, with 7 bases identical to TRBD2. The length of the CDR3 is 17 residues. The germline V gene has CDR1 MGHDK and CDR2 SYGVNS.

V usage is TRBV29-1 and J usage is TRBJ1-3, with D maybe TRBD1 (5 bases). The ends were cut back, 6 bases at V and 5 bases at J, with 8 bases in the middle. The CDR3 loop spans 11 amino acids. Germline lookup yields CDR1 SQVTM and CDR2 ANQGSEA. CDR3 coding DNA: TGCAGCGTAGAGGACAGAAACACCATATATTTT. It codes for CSVEDRNTIYF.

To note about this clonotype: Germline is not matched at one junction end, which may reflect a read error. The chain is built from TRBV20-1 and TRBJ1-4; D call uncertain. Germline CDR1 and CDR2: DFQATT and SNEGSKA (reference sequence). The CDR3 is made up of 11 amino acids. The CDR3 spells CNALSTEKLFF. CDR3 coding DNA: TGCAATGCTCTGAGTACCGAAAAACTGTTTTTT.

This clonotype came up a few times. The J gene is TRBJ2-7, the V gene TRBV12-3 or TRBV12-4; unclear D gene. The CDR3 has 12 amino acids. V was trimmed by 3 bases and J by 1 base, leaving 4 bases between them. CDR3: CASSFESYEQYF. CDR3 coding DNA: TGTGCCAGCAGTTTTGAGTCCTACGAGCAGTACTTC.

This clonotype has just a few counts. This chain joins TRBV7-9 and TRBJ1-5; D is uncertain. V lost 7 bases to trimming and J lost 3 bases, with 16 bases between them. Germline V gene sequence: CDR1 SEHNR, CDR2 FQNEAQ (reference sequence). This CDR3 contains 15 residues. CDR3 DNA: TGTGCCAGCACCACTGGTACCGGTGACAATCAGCCCCAGCATTTT. Its protein is CASTTGTGDNQPQHF. Variable domain in full (rest from reference TRBV7-9 and TRBJ1-5): DTGVSQNPRHKITKRGQNVTFRCDPISEHNRLYWYRQTLGQGPEFLTYFQNEAQLEKSRLLSDRFSAERPKGSFSTLEIQRTEQGDSAMYLCASTTGTGDNQPQHFGDGTRLSIL.

The rearrangement joins TRBV3-1 to TRBJ2-2; weak D call: TRBD2 (5 bases). CDR1 LGHDT and CDR2 YNNKEL come from the germline V gene (reference sequence). The CDR3 has 16 amino acids. With 5 bases removed from V and 1 base from J, the gap between germline ends came to 14 bases. This CDR3 is CASSMRTGMNTGELFF. In DNA, the CDR3 is TGTGCCAGCAGCATGCGGACCGGGATGAACACCGGGGAGCTGTTTTTT.

This clonotype was seen more than once but under ten times. The chain uses TRBV6-2 or TRBV6-3 and TRBJ1-1; D is undetermined. Germline CDR1 reads MNHEY; CDR2 reads SVGEGT. V lost 0 bases and J 1 base, leaving 6 bases between the germline ends. There are 14 residues in the CDR3. CDR3 protein: CASSYSHENTEAFF. The DNA of the CDR3 is TGTGCCAGCAGTTACTCCCACGAGAACACTGAAGCTTTCTTT.

The genes are TRBV7-3 and TRBJ2-7, with TRBD2 identical over 8 bases. The germline CDR1 and CDR2 sequences are SGHTA and FQGTGA. CDR3 size: 16 residues. With V trimmed by 5 bases and J by 6 bases, 15 bases remained unmatched. The CDR3 DNA reads TGTGCCAGCAGCCTTAACAGCGGGGGCACGGGGAGCGAGCAGTACTTC. Residues: CASSLNSGGTGSEQYF.

This clonotype has just one count. The chain recombines TRBV15 with TRBJ1-4; 10 positions match TRBD1. Per germline, CDR1 LNHNV and CDR2 YYDKDF (reference sequence). Trimming cost V 0 bases and J 6 bases; bases outside gene matches: 1. The CDR3 is 15 residues long. The CDR3 DNA follows: TGTGCCACCAGCAGAGATGGGACAGGGGATGAAAAACTGTTTTTT. Translating gives CATSRDGTGDEKLFF.

This clonotype was recorded a few times. The chain carries TRBV6-5 and TRBJ1-1, with unresolved D. The germline gives CDR1 MNHEY, CDR2 SVGAGI. Trimming cost V 2 bases and J 4 bases, with 11 bases left between them. The CDR3 is 14 residues long. Here the CDR3 DNA reads TGTGCCAGCAGTTACAATGGGATTGGCACTGAAGCTTTCTTT. Translation gives CASSYNGIGTEAFF.

This chain connects TRBV20-1 to TRBJ2-7; either TRBD1 or TRBD2 may fit D (5 bases each). CDR3 length: 13 residues. V lost 5 bases, J lost 3 bases, and 14 bases lay in between. Germline CDR1 is DFQATT and CDR2 is SNEGSKA (reference sequence). In nucleotides, the CDR3 is TGCAGTGCTCCTACGGGGCGGAGCTACGAGCAGTACTTC. Translating gives CSAPTGRSYEQYF.

Only a few counts were recorded for this clonotype. The chain joins TRBV20-1 to TRBJ1-1; a weak D match, TRBD1 (5 bases). The CDR3 is 12 residues long. CDR1 and CDR2 (germline): DFQATT, SNEGSKA (reference sequence). This chain's CDR3 is CSAEGRNTEAFF. The CDR3 nucleotides are TGCAGCGCCGAGGGGCGGAACACTGAAGCTTTCTTT.

V usage is TRBV7-2 and J usage is TRBJ2-3; no clear D. In germline, CDR1 is SGHTA, CDR2 FQGNSA. This CDR3 has 13 amino acids. V gave up 4 bases and J gave up 4 bases, with 9 bases separating them. The CDR3 sequence: CASSSLKADTQYF. CDR3 in DNA: TGTGCCAGCAGCTCTTTAAAAGCAGATACGCAGTATTTT.